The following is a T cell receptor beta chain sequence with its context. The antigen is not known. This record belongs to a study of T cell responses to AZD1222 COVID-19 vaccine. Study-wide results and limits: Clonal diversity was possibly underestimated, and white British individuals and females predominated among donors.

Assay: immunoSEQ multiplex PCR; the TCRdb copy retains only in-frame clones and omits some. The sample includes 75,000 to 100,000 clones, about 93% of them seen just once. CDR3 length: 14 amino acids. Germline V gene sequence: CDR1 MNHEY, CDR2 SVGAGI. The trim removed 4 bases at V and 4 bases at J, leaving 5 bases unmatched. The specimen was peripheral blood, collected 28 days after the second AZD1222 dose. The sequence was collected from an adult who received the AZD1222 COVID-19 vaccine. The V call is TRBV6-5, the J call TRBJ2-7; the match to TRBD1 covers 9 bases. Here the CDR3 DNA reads TGTGCCAGCAGTTGGGGGACAGGGTCTTACGAGCAGTACTTC. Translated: CASSWGTGSYEQYF.